This TCR beta chain was captured in a study of neurological immune-mediated disorders. MiXCR, run by TCRdb on the 5' RACE reads, gives a single entry per CDR3 protein. The table includes more than 50,000 distinct CDR3 sequences, around 5% detected once. This clonotype was seen ten or more times. V lost 0 bases to trimming and J lost 3 bases, with 9 bases between them. Germline values: CDR1 SGHRS, CDR2 YFSETQ. The CDR3 sequence is 14 residues long. Sequencing used PBMCs. This TCR came from a woman aged 25 to 39 with multiple sclerosis. The chain is built from TRBV5-1 and TRBJ1-1; unclear D gene. The CDR3 coding sequence is TGCGCCAGCAGCTTGGCCTTTTCGGACACTGAAGCTTTCTTT. This translates into CASSLAFSDTEAFF.